Shown below are 6 T cell receptor beta chains from a single sample sequenced in a study of control samples from healthy donors and cancer patients. The assay was immunoSEQ multiplex PCR, and TCRdb's table has in-frame clones only and misses some. There are roughly 95,000 clones in the sample; 85% to 90% occur only once, and around 14% lies in the top ten. Sequenced sample: blood. The receptor source for this set is a young man in good health.

The chain is built from TRBV19 and TRBJ2-7; no clear D. The CDR3 contains 13 residues. The V end was cut by 5 bases, the J end by 4 bases, with 12 bases between. Germline CDR1 and CDR2: LNHDA and SQIVND (reference sequence). The CDR3 DNA reads as TGTGCCAGTAGTTCGTCAACCAGATACGAGCAGTACTTC. Residues: CASSSSTRYEQYF. The full variable domain, in which reference TRBV19 and TRBJ2-7 provide the parts outside the CDR3, is DGGITQSPKYLFRKEGQNVTLSCEQNLNHDAMYWYRQDPGQGLRLIYYSQIVNDFQKGDIAEGYSVSREKKESFPLTVTSAQKNPTAFYLCASSSSTRYEQYFGPGTRLTVT.

The chain combines TRBV11-2 with TRBJ2-5; D is ambiguous. This CDR3 has 12 amino acids. V lost 2 bases, J lost 5 bases, and 6 bases lay in between. Germline V gene sequence: CDR1 SGHAT, CDR2 FQNNGV. The CDR3 nucleotides read TGTGCCAGCAGCTTATTTGTGGAGACCCAGTACTTC. Translating gives CASSLFVETQYF.

This chain uses TRBV20-1 with TRBJ2-3; possible D gene TRBD2, 5 bases. The CDR3 is 14 amino acids. Germline assignment: CDR1 DFQATT and CDR2 SNEGSKA (reference sequence). V dropped 3 bases and J dropped 1 base, with 11 bases sitting between them. CDR3 nucleotide sequence: TGCAGTGCTAGTCGTCTAGCAGGCACAGATACGCAGTATTTT. Protein product: CSASRLAGTDTQYF.

The V gene is TRBV5-1, the J gene TRBJ2-1; D is unclear. The V end lost 6 bases, the J end lost 6 bases, and 13 bases lay between the germline ends. Germline CDR1 reads SGHRS; CDR2 reads YFSETQ. The CDR3 runs 13 residues. DNA for the CDR3: TGCGCCAGCATTACGCCTGGGGTCAATGAGCAGTTCTTC. Protein: CASITPGVNEQFF.

The chain uses TRBV2 and TRBJ1-3; D is undetermined. This CDR3 contains 14 residues. The germline V gene encodes CDR1 SNHLY and CDR2 FYNNEI. The ends were cut back, 6 bases at V and 1 base at J, with 10 bases in the middle. CDR3 sequence: CASRPGKSGNTIYF. Here the CDR3 DNA reads TGTGCCAGCAGACCGGGAAAGTCTGGAAACACCATATATTTT.

The chain is built from TRBV11-3 and TRBJ2-7; D possibly corresponds to TRBD1 (6 bases). The CDR3 has 14 residues. Germline CDR1 is SGHNT and CDR2 is YENEEA. Trimming took 3 bases from V and 1 from J, leaving 10 bases between them. Written as DNA, the CDR3 is TGTGCCAGCAGCTTTGGGCAGGGGTCCTACGAGCAGTACTTC. The encoded protein is CASSFGQGSYEQYF.